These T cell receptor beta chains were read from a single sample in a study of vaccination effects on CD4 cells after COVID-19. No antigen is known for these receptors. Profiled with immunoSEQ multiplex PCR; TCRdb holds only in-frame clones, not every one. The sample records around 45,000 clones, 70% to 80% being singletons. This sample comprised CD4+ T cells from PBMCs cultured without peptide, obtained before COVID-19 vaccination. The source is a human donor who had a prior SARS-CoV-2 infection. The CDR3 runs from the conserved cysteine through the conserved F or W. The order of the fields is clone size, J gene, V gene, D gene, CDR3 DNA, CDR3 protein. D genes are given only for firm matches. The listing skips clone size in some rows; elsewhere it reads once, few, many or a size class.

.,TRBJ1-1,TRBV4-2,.,TGTGCCAGCAGCCCTCAGGGTCGGGCTGAGAACACTGAAGCTTTCTTT,CASSPQGRAENTEAFF
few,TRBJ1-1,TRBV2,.,TGTGCCAGCAGGCTGGGTCTGGGGGGCACTGAAGCTTTCTTT,CASRLGLGGTEAFF
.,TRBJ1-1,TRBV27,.,TGTGCCAGCAGTTTAGCGGGACACCGTGAAGCTTTCTTT,CASSLAGHREAFF
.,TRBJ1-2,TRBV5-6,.,TGTGCCAGCAGCTTGGCCTCGAGCAGGGGCGGTTATGGCTACACCTTC,CASSLASSRGGYGYTF
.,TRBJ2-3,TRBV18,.,TGTGCCAGCTCACCGGCGGCGGTCACAGATACGCAGTATTTT,CASSPAAVTDTQYF
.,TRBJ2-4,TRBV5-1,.,TGCGCCAGCAGCTTGGGGGCCGGTAGGGGAGCCAAAAACATTCAGTACTTC,CASSLGAGRGAKNIQYF
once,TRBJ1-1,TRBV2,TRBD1,TGTGCCAGCATGACCCTCAGGGACAGGGGGAAAGTGAGAACTGAAGCTTTCTTT,CASMTLRDRGKVRTEAFF
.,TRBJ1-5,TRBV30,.,TGTGCCTGGAGTCTGGGGGGGTCGGGCAATCAGCCCCAGCATTTT,CAWSLGGSGNQPQHF
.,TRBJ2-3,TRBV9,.,TGTGCCAGCAGCGCCGCCGGGACACTCTACACAGATACGCAGTATTTT,CASSAAGTLYTDTQYF
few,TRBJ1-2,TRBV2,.,TGTGCCAGCACTATCGGACAGCCGGCCGTCACCTTC,CASTIGQPAVTF
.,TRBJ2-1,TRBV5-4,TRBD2,TGTGCCAGCAGCCGAGGACTAGCGGGAGATAATGAGCAGTTCTTC,CASSRGLAGDNEQFF
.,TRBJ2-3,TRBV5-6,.,TGTGCCAGCAGCTTGGGTCTAGCCACAGATACGCAGTATTTT,CASSLGLATDTQYF
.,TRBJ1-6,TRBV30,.,TGTGCCTGGAGTGAGTACTCCGGCGCGGGTTCACCCCTCCACTTT,CAWSEYSGAGSPLHF
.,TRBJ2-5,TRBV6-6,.,TGTGCCAGCAGCAAAGGGCTAGCGAGGTGGTTGGAGACCCAGTACTTC,CASSKGLARWLETQYF
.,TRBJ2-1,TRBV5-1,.,TGCGCCACCAAGAGCGGAGGATACTACAATGAGCAGTTCTTC,CATKSGGYYNEQFF
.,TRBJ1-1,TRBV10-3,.,TGTGCCATCAAATTAACATTAATAGCCGAAGAAGCTTTCTTT,CAIKLTLIAEEAFF
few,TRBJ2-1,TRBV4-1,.,TGCGCCAGCAGCCAAGAAGAGGTCCCATACAATGAGCAGTTCTTC,CASSQEEVPYNEQFF
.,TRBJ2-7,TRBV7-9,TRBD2,TGTGCCAGCAGCGGACGGGGACTAGCGGGGTCCTACGAGCAGTACTTC,CASSGRGLAGSYEQYF
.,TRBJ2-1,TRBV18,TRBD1,TGTGCCAGCTCACTCGGGACAGGGGACAATGAGCAGTTCTTC,CASSLGTGDNEQFF
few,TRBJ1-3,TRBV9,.,TGTGCCAGCAGCGTAGAGGGCAGCCGCTACTCTGGAAACACCATATATTTT,CASSVEGSRYSGNTIYF
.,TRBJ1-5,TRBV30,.,TGTGCCTGGAGCGAGGGGGGAGGCAATCAGCCCCAGCATTTT,CAWSEGGGNQPQHF
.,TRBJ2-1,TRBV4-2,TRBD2,TGTGCCAGCAGCCAAGAGGGAGGAATAGCGGGGGGCGGGTACAATGAGCAGTTCTTC,CASSQEGGIAGGGYNEQFF
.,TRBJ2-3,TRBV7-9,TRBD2,TGTGCCAGCAGCTCCCGGACTAGCGGGACCTTACATACGCAGTATTTT,CASSSRTSGTLHTQYF
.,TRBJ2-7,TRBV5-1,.,TGCGCCAGCAGCTTGTCCCGCGTCTCCGACGAGCAGTACTTC,CASSLSRVSDEQYF